The 11 T cell receptor beta chains below were found in one sample sequenced in a study of immune evolution from preneoplasia to lung adenocarcinoma (dated by TCRdb to the early 2020s). The library was made by the immunoSEQ multiplex PCR assay. The immuneACCESS repertoire file appears here via TCRdb, limited to in-frame rearrangements. These files lack a portion of the clones; in checked studies, under half of the deficit traces to unresolved V genes, and the cause of the others is not known. The sample yields some 15,000 clones; roughly 80% were counted once. The top ten clones comprise roughly 3.9% of the sample. The sequenced material came from FFPE minimally invasive lung adenocarcinoma tissue. What this sample's cell subset or site label stands for: micro-invasive lung adenocarcinoma (MIA). The receptor set was obtained from a person aged 65 to 79 with lung adenocarcinoma.

The rearrangement joins TRBV18 to TRBJ2-1; the D gene is possibly TRBD2 (6 bases). This CDR3 spans 15 amino acids. The V gene's germline CDR1 is KGHSH and CDR2 LQKENI. V lost 1 base to trimming and J lost 4 bases, with 11 bases between them. CDR3 DNA: TGTGCCAGCTCACCACGGCAGGGAGGATACAATGAGCAGTTCTTC. Translating gives CASSPRQGGYNEQFF.

This clone has more than one count but fewer than ten. V is TRBV10-1 and J is TRBJ2-1, with D perhaps matching TRBD2 (6 bases). Germline-derived CDR1 and CDR2 are WNHNN and SYGVQD (reference sequence). Trimming pared 2 bases from V and 5 bases from J, leaving 7 bases between. The CDR3 has 13 residues. The CDR3 nucleotides are TGCGCCAGCAGTGAGGGGACTCACAATGAGCAGTTCTTC. Its protein product is CASSEGTHNEQFF.

The J gene is TRBJ2-3, the V gene TRBV9; D may match TRBD1 or TRBD2 (5 bases each). Germline CDR1 is SGDLS and CDR2 is YYNGEE. CDR3 size: 15 residues. Deletions cut 4 bases from V and 0 bases from J, with 12 bases between. The CDR3, as DNA: TGTGCCAGCAGCTATGGGACCGCTAGCACAGATACGCAGTATTTT. This sequence encodes CASSYGTASTDTQYF.

The CDR3 DNA sequence: TGTGCCTGGAGTGTGAAGGGGACAGGGGGCTTGCTGAACTATGGCTACACCTTC. As protein: CAWSVKGTGGLLNYGYTF. V gene TRBV30 combines with J gene TRBJ1-2, with 12 bases lining up with TRBD1. CDR3 length equals 18 residues. CDR1 and CDR2 from the germline V gene are GTSNPN and SVGIG (reference sequence). J was trimmed by 2 bases and V by 0 bases; bases with no gene match: 10.

The CDR3 DNA reads TGTGCCAGCAGCTCAGGGGTTCAGCCCCAGCATTTT. It yields the protein CASSSGVQPQHF. The J gene is TRBJ1-5, the V gene TRBV6-5; maybe TRBD1 (6 bases). Germline CDR1 is MNHEY and CDR2 is SVGAGI. The V end lost 6 bases, the J end lost 6 bases, and 9 bases lay between the germline ends. The CDR3 consists of 12 residues.

This chain connects TRBV6-1 to TRBJ2-7, with D unclear. Looked up from germline, CDR1 is MNHNS and CDR2 is SASEGT. With 2 bases removed from V and 6 bases from J, the gap between germline ends came to 14 bases. The CDR3 sequence is 14 residues long. The CDR3 spells CASSESLGIGEQYF. CDR3 coding DNA: TGTGCCAGCAGTGAAAGCTTGGGGATAGGCGAGCAGTACTTC.

This chain uses TRBV27 with TRBJ2-7, with 9 bases aligning to TRBD2. After removal of 5 bases from V and 6 bases from J, the junction contained 11 bases not matched to a gene. The CDR3 length is 15 residues. Germline CDR1 is MNHEY and CDR2 is SMNVEV (reference sequence). In nucleotides, the CDR3 is TGTGCCAGCAGTACTCTAGCGGGAATACCTATCGAGCAGTACTTC. Its translation is CASSTLAGIPIEQYF.

This chain joins TRBV6-5 and TRBJ1-1; D is possibly TRBD1 (5 bases). Trimming cost V 2 bases and J 4 bases, with 14 bases left between them. The CDR3 runs 15 residues. CDR1 and CDR2 (germline): MNHEY, SVGAGI. The CDR3 DNA sequence: TGTGCCAGCAGTTACGGCCGGGACGGTTCCACTGAAGCTTTCTTT. The encoded protein is CASSYGRDGSTEAFF.

The chain carries TRBV6-5 and TRBJ2-7; D not resolved. V gave up 6 bases and J gave up 2 bases, with 14 bases separating them. The germline V gene encodes CDR1 MNHEY and CDR2 SVGAGI. CDR3 length equals 14 residues. The CDR3 spells CASSYGELTYEQYF. The CDR3 nucleotides are TGTGCCAGCAGCTACGGAGAGCTTACCTACGAGCAGTACTTC.

V usage is TRBV6-1 and J usage is TRBJ2-5; possibly TRBD2 for D (6 bases). Per the germline V gene, CDR1 is MNHNS and CDR2 is SASEGT. Trimming pared 8 bases from V and 2 bases from J, leaving 12 bases between. The CDR3 has 13 amino acids. The DNA of the CDR3 is TGTGCCAGCTCGGGGACTGTACAAGAGACCCAGTACTTC. Its protein product is CASSGTVQETQYF.

Details on this clone: One end of the junction varies from germline; a read error may be responsible. Different DNA sequences within this sample yield the same CDR3. V usage is TRBV7-8 and J usage is TRBJ1-1; D unclear. Looked up from germline, CDR1 is SGHVS and CDR2 is FQNEAQ. CDR3 length equals 14 residues. DNA for the CDR3: TGTGCCAGCAGCCGACCGGGCCTGAATACTGAAGCTTTCTTT. It is translated as CASSRPGLNTEAFF.